This TCR beta chain was profiled in a study of T cell changes during pregnancy in multiple sclerosis (dated by TCRdb to 2018 to 2020). With respect to the entire study: Changes in the T cell repertoire over the course of pregnancy were examined in this study in women with multiple sclerosis.

The CDR3 sequence holds 16 residues, the cysteine and phenylalanine included. Just CDR3 DNA is preserved here, 48 bases in frame from base 1. CDR1 and CDR2 are drawn from the germline V gene (reference sequence): SGHNT, YYREEE. V is cut by 2 bases and J by 5 bases, and the space between the germline ends is 17 bases. Points on this clone: Its recognized antigen is unknown. Base qualities are not provided; no much larger clone lies one nucleotide away.

Libraries came from the immunoSEQ multiplex PCR assay. TCRdb's version of the immuneACCESS table is confined to in-frame rearrangements and falls short of the full clone set. An unresolved V gene accounts for under half of the shortfall where checked; the remainder is of unknown origin. Recorded for this sample are tens of thousands of clones; around nine tenths of them occurred a single time. Together, the top ten hold about 5.4% of the sample. The receptor comes from a human donor whose cells served as feeder cells for cultures in a pregnancy study. Recombination connected TRBV5-4 to TRBJ2-1, with the D segment identity uncertain. Specimen: peripheral blood from another person, used as feeder cells. The sequenced DNA: TGTGCCAGCAGCTTAGCGTCAGGAAGTCAGAACAATGAGCAGTTCTTC. Its coded protein is CASSLASGSQNNEQFF.